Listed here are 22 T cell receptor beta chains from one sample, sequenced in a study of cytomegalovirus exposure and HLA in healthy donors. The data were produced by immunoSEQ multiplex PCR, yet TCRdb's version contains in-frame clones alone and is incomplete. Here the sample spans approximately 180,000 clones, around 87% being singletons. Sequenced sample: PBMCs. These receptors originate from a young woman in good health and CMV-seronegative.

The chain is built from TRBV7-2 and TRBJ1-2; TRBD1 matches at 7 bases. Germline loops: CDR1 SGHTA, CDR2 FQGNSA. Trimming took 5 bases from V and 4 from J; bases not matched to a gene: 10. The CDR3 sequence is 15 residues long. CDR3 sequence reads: CASSAGQVAVYGYTF. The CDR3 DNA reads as TGTGCCAGCAGCGCCGGACAGGTGGCGGTCTATGGCTACACCTTC.

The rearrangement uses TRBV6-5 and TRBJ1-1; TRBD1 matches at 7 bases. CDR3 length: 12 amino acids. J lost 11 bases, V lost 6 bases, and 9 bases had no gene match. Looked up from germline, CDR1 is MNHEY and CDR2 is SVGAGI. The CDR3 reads CASRSTGNVAFF. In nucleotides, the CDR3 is TGTGCCAGCAGATCGACAGGGAACGTGGCTTTCTTT.

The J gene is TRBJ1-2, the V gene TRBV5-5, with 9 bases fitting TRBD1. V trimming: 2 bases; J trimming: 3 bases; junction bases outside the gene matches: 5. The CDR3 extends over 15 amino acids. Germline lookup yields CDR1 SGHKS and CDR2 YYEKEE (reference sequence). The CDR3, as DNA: TGTGCCAGCAGCTTATTGGGACAGGGCGACTATGGCTACACCTTC. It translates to CASSLLGQGDYGYTF.

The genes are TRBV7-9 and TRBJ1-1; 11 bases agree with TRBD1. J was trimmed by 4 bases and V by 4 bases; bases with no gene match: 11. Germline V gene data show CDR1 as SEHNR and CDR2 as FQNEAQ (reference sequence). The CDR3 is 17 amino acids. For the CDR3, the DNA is TGTGCCAGCAGCTCAGCGGGACAGGGGGAATTTAGCACTGAAGCTTTCTTT. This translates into CASSSAGQGEFSTEAFF.

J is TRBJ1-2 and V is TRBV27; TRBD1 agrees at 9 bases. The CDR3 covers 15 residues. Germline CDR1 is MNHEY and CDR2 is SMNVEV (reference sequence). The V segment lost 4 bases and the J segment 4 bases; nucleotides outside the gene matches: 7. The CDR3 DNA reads TGTGCCAGCAGTTGGCTCACAGGGGGCGGCTATGGCTACACCTTC. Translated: CASSWLTGGGYGYTF.

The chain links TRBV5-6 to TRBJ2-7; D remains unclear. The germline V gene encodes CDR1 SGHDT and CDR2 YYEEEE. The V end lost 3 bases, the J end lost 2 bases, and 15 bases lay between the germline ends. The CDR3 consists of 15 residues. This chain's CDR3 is CASSSSDVGPYEQYF. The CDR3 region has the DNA TGTGCCAGCAGCTCCAGTGACGTGGGCCCCTACGAGCAGTACTTC. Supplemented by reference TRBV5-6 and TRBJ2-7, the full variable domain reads DAGVTQSPTHLIKTRGQQVTLRCSPKSGHDTVSWYQQALGQGPQFIFQYYEEEERQRGNFPDRFSGHQFPNYSSELNVNALLLGDSALYLCASSSSDVGPYEQYFGPGTRLTVT.

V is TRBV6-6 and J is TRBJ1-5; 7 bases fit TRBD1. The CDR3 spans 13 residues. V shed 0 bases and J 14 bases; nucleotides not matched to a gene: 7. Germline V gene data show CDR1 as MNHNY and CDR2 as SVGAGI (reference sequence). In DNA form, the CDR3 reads TGTGCCAGCAGTTACTCGACACAGGGGAATGAGCATTTT. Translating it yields CASSYSTQGNEHF.

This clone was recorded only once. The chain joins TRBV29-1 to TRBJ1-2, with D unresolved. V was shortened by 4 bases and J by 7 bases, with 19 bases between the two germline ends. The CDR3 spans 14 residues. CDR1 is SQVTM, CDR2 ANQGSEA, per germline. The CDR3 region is CSVVSHLLVAGYTF. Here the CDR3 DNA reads TGCAGCGTTGTGTCCCACCTATTGGTCGCTGGCTACACCTTC.

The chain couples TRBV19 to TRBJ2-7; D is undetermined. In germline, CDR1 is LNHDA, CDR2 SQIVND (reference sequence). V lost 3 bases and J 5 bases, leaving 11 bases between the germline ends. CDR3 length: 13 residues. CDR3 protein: CASSIALPNEQYF. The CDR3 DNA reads TGTGCCAGTAGTATTGCACTCCCAAACGAGCAGTACTTC.

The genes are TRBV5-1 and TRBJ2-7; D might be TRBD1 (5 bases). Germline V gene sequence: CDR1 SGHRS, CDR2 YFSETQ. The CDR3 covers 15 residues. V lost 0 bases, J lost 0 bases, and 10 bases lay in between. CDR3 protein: CASSLDDSSSYEQYF. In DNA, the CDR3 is TGCGCCAGCAGCTTGGACGACAGTAGCTCCTACGAGCAGTACTTC. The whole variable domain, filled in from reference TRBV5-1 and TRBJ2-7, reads KAGVTQTPRYLIKTRGQQVTLSCSPISGHRSVSWYQQTPGQGLQFLFEYFSETQRNKGNFPGRFSGRQFSNSRSEMNVSTLELGDSALYLCASSLDDSSSYEQYFGPGTRLTVT.

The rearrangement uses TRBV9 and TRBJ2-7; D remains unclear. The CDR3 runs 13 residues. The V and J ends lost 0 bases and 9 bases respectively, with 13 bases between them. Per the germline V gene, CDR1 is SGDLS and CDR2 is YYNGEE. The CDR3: CASSVDPGGVQYF. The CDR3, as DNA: TGTGCCAGCAGCGTAGATCCAGGTGGTGTGCAGTACTTC.

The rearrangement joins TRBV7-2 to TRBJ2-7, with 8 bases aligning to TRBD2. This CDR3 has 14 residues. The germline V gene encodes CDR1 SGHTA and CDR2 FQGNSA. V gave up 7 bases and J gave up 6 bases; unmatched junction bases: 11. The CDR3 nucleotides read TGTGCCAGCAACGAGAGACTAGCGAGTGGCGAGCAGTACTTC. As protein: CASNERLASGEQYF.

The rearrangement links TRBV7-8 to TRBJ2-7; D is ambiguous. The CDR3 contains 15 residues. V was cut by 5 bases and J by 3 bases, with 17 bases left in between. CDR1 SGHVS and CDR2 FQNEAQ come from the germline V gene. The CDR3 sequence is CASSPRHGPIYEQYF. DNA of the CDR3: TGTGCCAGCAGCCCGAGACACGGTCCAATCTACGAGCAGTACTTC.

The CDR3: CSASPRQPQHF. DNA of the CDR3: TGCAGTGCTAGTCCGCGTCAGCCCCAGCATTTT. V and J are TRBV20-1 and TRBJ1-5; D is unresolved. The germline CDR1 and CDR2 sequences are DFQATT and SNEGSKA (reference sequence). The CDR3 is 11 residues long. Trimming removed 3 bases at V and 6 bases at J, with 6 bases between.

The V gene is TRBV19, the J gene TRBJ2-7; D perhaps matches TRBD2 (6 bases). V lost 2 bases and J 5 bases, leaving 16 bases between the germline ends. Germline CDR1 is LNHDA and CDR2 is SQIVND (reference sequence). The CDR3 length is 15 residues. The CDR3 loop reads CASSIWSEGQNEQYF. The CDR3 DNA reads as TGTGCCAGTAGTATATGGTCGGAGGGTCAGAACGAGCAGTACTTC. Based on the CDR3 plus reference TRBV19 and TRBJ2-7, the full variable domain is DGGITQSPKYLFRKEGQNVTLSCEQNLNHDAMYWYRQDPGQGLRLIYYSQIVNDFQKGDIAEGYSVSREKKESFPLTVTSAQKNPTAFYLCASSIWSEGQNEQYFGPGTRLTVT.

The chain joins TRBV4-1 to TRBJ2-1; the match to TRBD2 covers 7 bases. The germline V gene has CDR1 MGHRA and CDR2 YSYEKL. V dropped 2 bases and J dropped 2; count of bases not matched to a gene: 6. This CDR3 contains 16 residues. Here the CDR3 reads CASSQFPGLPYNEQFF. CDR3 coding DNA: TGCGCCAGCAGCCAATTTCCGGGACTACCCTACAATGAGCAGTTCTTC.

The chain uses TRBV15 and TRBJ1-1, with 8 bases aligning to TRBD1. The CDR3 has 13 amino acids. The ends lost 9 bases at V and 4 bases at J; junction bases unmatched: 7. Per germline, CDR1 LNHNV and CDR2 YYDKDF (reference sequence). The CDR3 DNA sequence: TGTGCCACTTCACAGGGGGTGGGCACTGAAGCTTTCTTT. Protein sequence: CATSQGVGTEAFF.

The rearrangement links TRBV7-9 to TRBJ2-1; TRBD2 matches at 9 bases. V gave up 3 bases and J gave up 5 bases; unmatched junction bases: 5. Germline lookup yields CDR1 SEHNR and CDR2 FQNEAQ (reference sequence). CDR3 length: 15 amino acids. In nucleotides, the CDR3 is TGTGCCAGCAGCTTCAGGCTAGCGGGGAACAATGAGCAGTTCTTC. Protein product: CASSFRLAGNNEQFF. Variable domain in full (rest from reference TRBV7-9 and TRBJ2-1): DTGVSQNPRHKITKRGQNVTFRCDPISEHNRLYWYRQTLGQGPEFLTYFQNEAQLEKSRLLSDRFSAERPKGSFSTLEIQRTEQGDSAMYLCASSFRLAGNNEQFFGPGTRLTVL.

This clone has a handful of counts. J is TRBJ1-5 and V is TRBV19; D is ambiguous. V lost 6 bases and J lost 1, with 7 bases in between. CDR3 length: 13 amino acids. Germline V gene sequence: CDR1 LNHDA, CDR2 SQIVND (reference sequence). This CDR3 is CASRGASNQPQHF. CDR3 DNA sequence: TGTGCCAGTAGGGGAGCCAGCAATCAGCCCCAGCATTTT. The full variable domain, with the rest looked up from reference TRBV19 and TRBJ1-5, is DGGITQSPKYLFRKEGQNVTLSCEQNLNHDAMYWYRQDPGQGLRLIYYSQIVNDFQKGDIAEGYSVSREKKESFPLTVTSAQKNPTAFYLCASRGASNQPQHFGDGTRLSIL.

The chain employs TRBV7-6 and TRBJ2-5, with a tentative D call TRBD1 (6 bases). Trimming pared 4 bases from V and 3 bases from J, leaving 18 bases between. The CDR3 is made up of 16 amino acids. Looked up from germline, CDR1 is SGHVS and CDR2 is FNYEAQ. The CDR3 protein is CASSSSPGTTKETQYF. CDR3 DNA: TGTGCCAGCAGCTCAAGTCCCGGGACAACGAAAGAGACCCAGTACTTC.

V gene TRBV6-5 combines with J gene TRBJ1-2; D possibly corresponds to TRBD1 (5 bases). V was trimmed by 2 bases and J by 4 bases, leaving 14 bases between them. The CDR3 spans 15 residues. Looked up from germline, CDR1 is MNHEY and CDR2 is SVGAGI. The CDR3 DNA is TGTGCCAGCAGTTACGACTCAGGGTTAGGCTATGGCTACACCTTC. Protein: CASSYDSGLGYGYTF.

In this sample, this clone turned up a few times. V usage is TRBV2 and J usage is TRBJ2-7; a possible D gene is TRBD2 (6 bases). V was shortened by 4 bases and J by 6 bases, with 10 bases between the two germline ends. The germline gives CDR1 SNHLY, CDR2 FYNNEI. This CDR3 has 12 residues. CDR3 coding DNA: TGTGCCAGCAGTGGGGGGGACCGCGAGCAGTACTTC. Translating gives CASSGGDREQYF.